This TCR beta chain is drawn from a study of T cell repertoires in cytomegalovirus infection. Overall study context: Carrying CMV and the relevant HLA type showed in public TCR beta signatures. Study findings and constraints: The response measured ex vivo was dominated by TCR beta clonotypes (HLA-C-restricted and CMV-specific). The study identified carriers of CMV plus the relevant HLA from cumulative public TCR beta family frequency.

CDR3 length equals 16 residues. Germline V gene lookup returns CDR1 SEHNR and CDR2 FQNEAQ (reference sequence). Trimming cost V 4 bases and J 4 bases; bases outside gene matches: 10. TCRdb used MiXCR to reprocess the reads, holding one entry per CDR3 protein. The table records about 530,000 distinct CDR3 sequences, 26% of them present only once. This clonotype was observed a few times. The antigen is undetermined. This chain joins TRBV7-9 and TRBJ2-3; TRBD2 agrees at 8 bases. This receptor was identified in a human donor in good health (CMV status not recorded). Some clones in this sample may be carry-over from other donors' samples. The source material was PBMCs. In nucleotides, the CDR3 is TGTGCCAGCAGCTCCCAAGACGGGGGGGAGGCAGATACGCAGTATTTT. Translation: CASSSQDGGEADTQYF.